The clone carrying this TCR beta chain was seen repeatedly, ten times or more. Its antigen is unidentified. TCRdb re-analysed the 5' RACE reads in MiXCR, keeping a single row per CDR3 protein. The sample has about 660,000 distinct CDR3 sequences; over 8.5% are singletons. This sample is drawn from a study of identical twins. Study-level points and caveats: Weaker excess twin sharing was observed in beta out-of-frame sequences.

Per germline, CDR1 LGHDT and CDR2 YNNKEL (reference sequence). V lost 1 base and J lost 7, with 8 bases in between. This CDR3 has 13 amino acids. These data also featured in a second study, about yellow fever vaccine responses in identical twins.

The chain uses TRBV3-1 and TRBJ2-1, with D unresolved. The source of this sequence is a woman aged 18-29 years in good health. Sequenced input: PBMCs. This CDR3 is CASSQASYNEQFF. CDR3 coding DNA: TGTGCCAGCAGCCAAGCTAGTTATAATGAGCAGTTCTTC.